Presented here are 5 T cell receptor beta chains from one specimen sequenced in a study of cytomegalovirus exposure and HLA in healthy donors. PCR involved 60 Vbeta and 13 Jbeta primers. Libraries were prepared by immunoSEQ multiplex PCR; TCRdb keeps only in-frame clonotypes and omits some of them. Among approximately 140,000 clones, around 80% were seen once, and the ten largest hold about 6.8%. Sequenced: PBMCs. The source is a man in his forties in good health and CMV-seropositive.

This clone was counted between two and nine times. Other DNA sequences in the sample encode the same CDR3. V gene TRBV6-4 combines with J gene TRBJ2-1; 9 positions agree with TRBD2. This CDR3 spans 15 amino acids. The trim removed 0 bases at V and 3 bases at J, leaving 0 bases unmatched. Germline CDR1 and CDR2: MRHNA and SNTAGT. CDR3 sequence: CASSDSSGSYNEQFF. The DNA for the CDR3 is TGTGCCAGCAGTGACTCTAGCGGGAGCTACAATGAGCAGTTCTTC.

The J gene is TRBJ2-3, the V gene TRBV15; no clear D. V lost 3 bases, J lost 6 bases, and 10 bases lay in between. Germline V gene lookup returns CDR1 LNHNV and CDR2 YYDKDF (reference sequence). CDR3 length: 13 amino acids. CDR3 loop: CATSSLTSDTQYF. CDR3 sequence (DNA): TGTGCCACCAGCAGCCTAACGAGCGATACGCAGTATTTT.

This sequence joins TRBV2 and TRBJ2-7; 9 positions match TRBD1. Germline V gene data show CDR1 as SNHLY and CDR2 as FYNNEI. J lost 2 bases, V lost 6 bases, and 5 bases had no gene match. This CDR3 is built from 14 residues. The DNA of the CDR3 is TGTGCCAGCAGAGCCGACAGGGGGGCCTACGAGCAGTACTTC. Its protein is CASRADRGAYEQYF.

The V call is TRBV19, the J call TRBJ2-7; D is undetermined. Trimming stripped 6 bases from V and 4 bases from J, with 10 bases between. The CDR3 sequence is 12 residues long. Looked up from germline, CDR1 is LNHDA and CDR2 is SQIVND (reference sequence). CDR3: CASSSGWYEQYF. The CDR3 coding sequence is TGTGCCAGTAGCTCAGGTTGGTACGAGCAGTACTTC.

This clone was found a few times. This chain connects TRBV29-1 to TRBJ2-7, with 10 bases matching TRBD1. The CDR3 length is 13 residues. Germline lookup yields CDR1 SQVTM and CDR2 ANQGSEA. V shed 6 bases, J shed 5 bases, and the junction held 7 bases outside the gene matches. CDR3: CSVPGQGRHEQYF. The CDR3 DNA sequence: TGCAGCGTCCCGGGACAGGGGAGACACGAGCAGTACTTC.